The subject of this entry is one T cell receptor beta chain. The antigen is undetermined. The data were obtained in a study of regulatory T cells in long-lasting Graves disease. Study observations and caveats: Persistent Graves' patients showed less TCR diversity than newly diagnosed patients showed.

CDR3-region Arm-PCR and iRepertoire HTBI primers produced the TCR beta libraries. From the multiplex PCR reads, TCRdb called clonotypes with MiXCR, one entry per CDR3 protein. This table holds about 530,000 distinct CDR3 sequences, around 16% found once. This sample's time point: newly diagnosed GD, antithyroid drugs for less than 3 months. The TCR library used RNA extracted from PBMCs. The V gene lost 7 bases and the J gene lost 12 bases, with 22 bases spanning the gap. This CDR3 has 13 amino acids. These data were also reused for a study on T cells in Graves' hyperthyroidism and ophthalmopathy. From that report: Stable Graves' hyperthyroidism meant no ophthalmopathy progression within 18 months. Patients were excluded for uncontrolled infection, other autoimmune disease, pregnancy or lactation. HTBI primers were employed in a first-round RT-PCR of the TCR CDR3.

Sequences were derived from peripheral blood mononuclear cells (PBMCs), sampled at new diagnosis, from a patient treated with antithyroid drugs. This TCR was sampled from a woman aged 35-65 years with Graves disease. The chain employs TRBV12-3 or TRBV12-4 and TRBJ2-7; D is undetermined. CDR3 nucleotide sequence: TGTGCCAGCACCAATAGACCAGGCCTACGGGTGTACTTC. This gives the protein CASTNRPGLRVYF.